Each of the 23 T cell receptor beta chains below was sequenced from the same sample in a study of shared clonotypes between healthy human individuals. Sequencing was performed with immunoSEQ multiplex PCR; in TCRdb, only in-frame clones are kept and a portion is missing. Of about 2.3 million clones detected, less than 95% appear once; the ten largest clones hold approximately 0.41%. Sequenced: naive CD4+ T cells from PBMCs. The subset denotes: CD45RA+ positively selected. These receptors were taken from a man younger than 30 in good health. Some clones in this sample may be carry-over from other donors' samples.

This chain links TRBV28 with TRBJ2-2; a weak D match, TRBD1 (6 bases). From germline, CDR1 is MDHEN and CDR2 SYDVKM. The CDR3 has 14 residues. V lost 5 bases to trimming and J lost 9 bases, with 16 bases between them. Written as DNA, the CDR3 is TGTGCCAGCAGTCAACAGGGCTCCCGGAGGGAGCTGTTTTTT. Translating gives CASSQQGSRRELFF.

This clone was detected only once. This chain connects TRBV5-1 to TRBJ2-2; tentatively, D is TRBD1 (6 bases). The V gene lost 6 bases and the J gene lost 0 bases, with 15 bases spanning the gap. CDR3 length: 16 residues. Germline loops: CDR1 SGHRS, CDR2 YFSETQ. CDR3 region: CASTYLRTANTGELFF. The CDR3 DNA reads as TGCGCCAGCACCTACTTGAGGACAGCGAACACCGGGGAGCTGTTTTTT.

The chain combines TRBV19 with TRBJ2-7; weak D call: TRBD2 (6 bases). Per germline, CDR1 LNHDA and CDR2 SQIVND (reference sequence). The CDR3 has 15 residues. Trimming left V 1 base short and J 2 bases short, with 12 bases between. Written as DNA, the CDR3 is TGTGCCAGTAGTATAGCCCGGGGGTGGGCCTACGAGCAGTACTTC. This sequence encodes CASSIARGWAYEQYF.

CDR3 DNA sequence: TGTGCCAGCAGTCGCGATGGGGGTGAGCAGTTCTTC. This gives the protein CASSRDGGEQFF. The chain recombines TRBV6-4 with TRBJ2-1; possibly TRBD1 or TRBD2 for D (5 bases each). Looked up from germline, CDR1 is MRHNA and CDR2 is SNTAGT. CDR3 length: 12 amino acids. The V end lost 5 bases, the J end lost 9 bases, and 11 bases lay between the germline ends.

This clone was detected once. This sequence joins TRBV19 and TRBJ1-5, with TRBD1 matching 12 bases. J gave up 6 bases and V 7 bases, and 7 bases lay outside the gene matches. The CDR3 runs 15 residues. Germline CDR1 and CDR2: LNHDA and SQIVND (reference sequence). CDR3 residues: CASTSGTGGSQPQHF. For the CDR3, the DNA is TGTGCCAGTACATCCGGGACAGGGGGCAGTCAGCCCCAGCATTTT.

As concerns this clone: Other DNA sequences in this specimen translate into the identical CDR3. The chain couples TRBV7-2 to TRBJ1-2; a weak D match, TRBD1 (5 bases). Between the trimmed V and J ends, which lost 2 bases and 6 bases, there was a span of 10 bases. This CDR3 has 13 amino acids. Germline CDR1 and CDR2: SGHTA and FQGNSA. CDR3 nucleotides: TGTGCCAGCAGCTTAAGGGGAGGGGATGGCTACACCTTC. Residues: CASSLRGGDGYTF.

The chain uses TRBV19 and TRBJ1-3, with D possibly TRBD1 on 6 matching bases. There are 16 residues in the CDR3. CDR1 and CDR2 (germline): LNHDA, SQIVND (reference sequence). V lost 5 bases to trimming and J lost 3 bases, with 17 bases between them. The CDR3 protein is CASSPQQGPRGNTIYF. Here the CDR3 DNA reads TGTGCCAGTAGTCCTCAACAGGGTCCGCGTGGAAACACCATATATTTT.

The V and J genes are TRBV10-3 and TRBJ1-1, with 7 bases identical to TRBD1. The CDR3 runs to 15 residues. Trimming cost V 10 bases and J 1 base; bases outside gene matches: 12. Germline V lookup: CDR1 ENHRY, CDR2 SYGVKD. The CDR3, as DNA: TGTGCCACCAGGGAGGGGGCGAGACAGAACACTGAAGCTTTCTTT. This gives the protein CATREGARQNTEAFF.

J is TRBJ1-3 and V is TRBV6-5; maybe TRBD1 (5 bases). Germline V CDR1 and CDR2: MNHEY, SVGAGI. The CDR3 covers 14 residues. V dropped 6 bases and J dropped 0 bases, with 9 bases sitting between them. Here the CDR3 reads CASRPRASGNTIYF. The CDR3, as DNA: TGTGCCAGCAGACCCAGGGCCTCTGGAAACACCATATATTTT.

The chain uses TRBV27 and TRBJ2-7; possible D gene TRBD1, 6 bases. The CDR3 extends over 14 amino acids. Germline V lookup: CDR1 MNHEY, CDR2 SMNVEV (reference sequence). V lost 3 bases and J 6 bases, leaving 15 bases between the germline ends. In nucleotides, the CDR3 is TGTGCCAGCAGTTTCCAGGACAGCCCAGTCGAGCAGTACTTC. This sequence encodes CASSFQDSPVEQYF.

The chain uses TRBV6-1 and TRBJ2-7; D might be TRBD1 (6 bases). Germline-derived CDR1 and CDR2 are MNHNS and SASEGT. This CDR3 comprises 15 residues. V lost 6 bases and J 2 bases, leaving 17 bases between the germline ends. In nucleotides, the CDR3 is TGTGCCAGCAGCTCCTCAGGGGCTGGGGCCTACGAGCAGTACTTC. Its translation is CASSSSGAGAYEQYF.

CDR3 coding DNA: TGTGCCTGGAGTAGGGGCACAAACTCTGGAAACACCATATATTTT. Amino acids: CAWSRGTNSGNTIYF. The chain combines TRBV30 with TRBJ1-3; TRBD1 might be the D (5 bases). The CDR3 extends over 15 amino acids. Trimming took 2 bases from V and 0 from J, leaving 11 bases between them. Germline lookup yields CDR1 GTSNPN and CDR2 SVGIG (reference sequence).

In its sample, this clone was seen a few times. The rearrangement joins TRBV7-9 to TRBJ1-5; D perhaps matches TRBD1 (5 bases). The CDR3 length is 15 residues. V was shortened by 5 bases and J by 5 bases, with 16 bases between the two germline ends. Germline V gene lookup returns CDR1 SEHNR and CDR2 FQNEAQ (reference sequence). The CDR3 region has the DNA TGTGCCAGCAGCCCAGGCGGGGGAAGGGATCAGCCCCAGCATTTT. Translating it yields CASSPGGGRDQPQHF.

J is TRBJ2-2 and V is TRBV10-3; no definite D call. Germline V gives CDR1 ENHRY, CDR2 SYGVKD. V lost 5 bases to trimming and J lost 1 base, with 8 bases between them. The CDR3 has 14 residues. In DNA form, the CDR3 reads TGTGCCATCAGTCCGGCCCAGAACACCGGGGAGCTGTTTTTT. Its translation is CAISPAQNTGELFF.

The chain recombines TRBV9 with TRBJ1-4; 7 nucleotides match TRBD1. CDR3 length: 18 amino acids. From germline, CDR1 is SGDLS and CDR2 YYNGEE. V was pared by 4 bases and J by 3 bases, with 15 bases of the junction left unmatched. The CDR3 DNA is TGTGCCAGCAGCCCCACAGGGGCAGGGTCGGTGGCTAATGAAAAACTGTTTTTT. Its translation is CASSPTGAGSVANEKLFF.

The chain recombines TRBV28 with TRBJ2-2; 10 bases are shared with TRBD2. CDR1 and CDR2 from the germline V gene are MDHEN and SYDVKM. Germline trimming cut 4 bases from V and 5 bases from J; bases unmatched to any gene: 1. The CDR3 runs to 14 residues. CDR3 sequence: CASSSSGSTGELFF. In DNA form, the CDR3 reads TGTGCCAGCAGTTCTAGCGGGAGTACCGGGGAGCTGTTTTTT.

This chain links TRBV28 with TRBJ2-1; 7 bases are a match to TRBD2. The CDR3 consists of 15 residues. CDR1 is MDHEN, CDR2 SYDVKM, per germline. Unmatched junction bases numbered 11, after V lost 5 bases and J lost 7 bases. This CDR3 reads CASSPWTSGENEQFF. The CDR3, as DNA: TGTGCCAGCAGTCCCTGGACTAGTGGTGAGAATGAGCAGTTCTTC. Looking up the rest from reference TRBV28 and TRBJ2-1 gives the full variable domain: DVKVTQSSRYLVKRTGEKVFLECVQDMDHENMFWYRQDPGLGLRLIYFSYDVKMKEKGDIPEGYSVSREKKERFSLILESASTNQTSMYLCASSPWTSGENEQFFGPGTRLTVL.

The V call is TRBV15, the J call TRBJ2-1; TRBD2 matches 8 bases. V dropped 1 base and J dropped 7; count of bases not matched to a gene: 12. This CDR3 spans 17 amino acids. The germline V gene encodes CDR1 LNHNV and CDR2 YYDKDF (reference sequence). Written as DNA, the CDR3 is TGTGCCACCAGCAGAGGGGACGGGAGGGCCTTAGGGAATGAGCAGTTCTTC. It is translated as CATSRGDGRALGNEQFF.

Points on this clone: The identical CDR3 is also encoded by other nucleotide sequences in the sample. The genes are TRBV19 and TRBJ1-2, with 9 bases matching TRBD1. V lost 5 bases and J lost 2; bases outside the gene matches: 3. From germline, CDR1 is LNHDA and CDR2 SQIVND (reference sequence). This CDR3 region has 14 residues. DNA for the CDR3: TGTGCCAGTAGTTGGGACAGGGCAAACTATGGCTACACCTTC. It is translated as CASSWDRANYGYTF.

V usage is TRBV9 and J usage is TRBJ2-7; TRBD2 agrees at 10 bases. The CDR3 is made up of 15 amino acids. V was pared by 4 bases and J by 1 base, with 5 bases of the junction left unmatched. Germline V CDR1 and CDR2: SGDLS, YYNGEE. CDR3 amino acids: CASSSRAGGSYEQYF. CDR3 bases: TGTGCCAGCAGCTCCCGAGCGGGAGGGTCCTACGAGCAGTACTTC.

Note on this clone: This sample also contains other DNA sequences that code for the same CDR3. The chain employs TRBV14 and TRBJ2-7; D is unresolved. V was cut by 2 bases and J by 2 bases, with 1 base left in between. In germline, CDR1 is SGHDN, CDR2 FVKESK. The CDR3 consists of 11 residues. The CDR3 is CASSQTYEQYF. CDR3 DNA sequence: TGTGCCAGCAGCCAAACCTACGAGCAGTACTTC.

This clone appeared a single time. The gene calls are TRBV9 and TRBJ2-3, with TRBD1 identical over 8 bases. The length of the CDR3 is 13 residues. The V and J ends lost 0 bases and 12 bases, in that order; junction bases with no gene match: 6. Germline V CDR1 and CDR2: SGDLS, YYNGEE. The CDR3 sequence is CASSVGDRRDQYF. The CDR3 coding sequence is TGTGCCAGCAGCGTAGGGGACAGGAGGGATCAGTATTTT.

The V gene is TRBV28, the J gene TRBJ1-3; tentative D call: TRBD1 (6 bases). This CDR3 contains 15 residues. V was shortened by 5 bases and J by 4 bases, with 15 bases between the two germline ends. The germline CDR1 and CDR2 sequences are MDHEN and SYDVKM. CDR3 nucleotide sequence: TGTGCCAGCAGTACCACCCCCGGACAGGGAAACACCATATATTTT. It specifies CASSTTPGQGNTIYF.